The entry that follows covers one T cell receptor (beta chain) sequence. This clone has only one observation. Its antigen has not been determined. No qualities accompany the bases; no much larger clone lies one base away. The germline V gene (reference sequence) gives CDR1 as LNHDA and CDR2 as SQIVND. Relative to germline, V is 1 base shorter and J is 3 bases shorter, with 11 bases between their ends. The CDR3 runs 15 residues from the cysteine to the phenylalanine. The kept DNA is CDR3 alone, 45 bases in frame from the first base. The library was made by the immunoSEQ multiplex PCR assay. For the multiplex PCR, a mixture combining 60 forward primers for TCR Vbeta segments and 13 reverse primers for TCR Jbeta segments was used. Amplification of the CDR3 region of rearranged TCR beta genes was performed with a multiplex PCR assay on genomic DNA. On the Illumina HiSeq System, the amplified TCR beta libraries were sequenced as 87-base-pair reads. Per the original workflow: A later analysis counted approximately 84 million unique TCR beta chains across the 700 or so repertoires, and approximately 11 million of these chains were shared by at least two donors. To remove PCR and sequencing errors, raw reads were error-corrected and collapsed into unique sequences using a nearest-neighbor algorithm that merged closely related sequences. To assign V, D and J gene segments, CDR3 sequences were aligned to IMGT reference sequences. For a sequence to be retained, a match of at least six nucleotides to both a V gene segment and a J gene segment was required. A rearrangement was called productive if the CDR3 had no stop codons and remained in frame with V and J, and every other rearrangement was called non-productive. Following IMGT convention, CDR3 was defined as the stretch from the second conserved V-encoded cysteine to the conserved J-encoded phenylalanine. The earlier analysis of 500 to 650 of the donors excluded any sequence lacking an unambiguous match to a single V gene segment. In an earlier analysis of approximately 550 of the donors, V segments were called functional above 56.7% productive rearrangements and were called segregating when the between-donor standard deviation exceeded 5%. A statistical classification framework was built to diagnose cytomegalovirus status from the catalog of TCR beta chain sequences. In a later analysis, V and J genes were assigned by comparing TCR nucleotide sequences against IMGT/GENE-DB human TR gene sequences. In a later analysis, CDR3 sequences and most-parsimonious VDJ recombination scenarios were assigned using the TCRdist pipeline. In a later analysis, every TCR beta chain was defined by the combination of its CDR3 amino acid sequence and its V-gene family, and reads without a unique V-gene family were dropped. To address suspected cross-contamination and a sequencing artifact, a later analysis removed a few hundred highly shared, low-generation-probability nucleotide sequences. In a later analysis, a clonal expansion index was calculated for each public chain from normalized within-repertoire ranks of inferred template counts. In a later analysis, generation probabilities were computed with a VDJ recombination model fitted to out-of-frame rearrangements, and the resulting probabilities were checked against IGoR. In a later analysis, hypergeometric tests were used to score TCR-TCR, TCR-HLA and TCR-CMV co-occurrence, with a repertoire-size bias correction applied to TCR pairs. A later analysis estimated false discovery rates by permuting HLA or CMV assignments 20 times. A later analysis grouped co-occurring TCRs with DBSCAN, adding TCRdist sequence similarity when clustering within HLA-allele-positive subsets. For co-occurrence clustering, repertoires with fewer than 30,000 or more than 120,000 public chains were excluded, along with four or five repertoires with anomalous nucleotide sharing. TCRdb limited this immuneACCESS table to in-frame rearrangements with V and J called. A share of clones is missing; checked studies link under half to unresolved V genes, and the rest is unexplained. V and J calls and clone size are as listed in that table; D and trimming were resolved from the DNA. Here the sample has roughly 180,000 clones; around four fifths occur a single time. The ten biggest clones cover approximately 1.3% of the sample.

The cohort comprised several hundred healthy bone marrow donors. At the time of sampling, every cohort member was nominally healthy, though immune exposures that went unrecorded were likely present. The donor tested CMV seronegative and was one of the 352 seronegative cohort members. Each donor provided a peripheral blood sample, and peripheral blood mononuclear cells were used for TCR beta sequencing. The Qiagen DNeasy Blood Extraction Kit was used to extract genomic DNA from the blood cell samples. The data were obtained in a study of cytomegalovirus exposure and HLA in healthy donors (dated by TCRdb to about 2017). At the level of the whole study: An earlier analysis of roughly 500 of the donors reported about 260 Gb of sequence data and some 110 million unique TCR beta sequences obtained from 180 million or so T cells. The study was designed to test whether signatures of past pathogen exposure could be identified by cataloging public T cell receptors. High-throughput TCR immunosequencing, statistical association of individual TCRs with disease status, and machine learning were combined to predict cytomegalovirus infection status. Because of strong linkage in the cohort, five DR-DQ haplotypes were treated as single units for association and clustering. A later analysis re-analyzed previously published TCR beta repertoires from roughly 630 donors and added high-resolution HLA genotyping to study TCR occurrence patterns. Genome-wide SNP genotypes for about three fifths of the roughly 670 donors were used in a later genetic analysis, which treated that subset as a discovery cohort. Alongside the repertoire data, information on donor age, sex, ethnicity and CMV serostatus was compiled. Of the roughly 400 genotyped donors, 75% to 85% were placed in the genetic ancestry cluster associated with self-reported Caucasian donors. The later analysis used no new phenotypic data to find candidate immune exposures, relying instead on TCR beta sequences and their occurrence across donors. Among 350 to 400 genotyped donors of the cohort, an average of approximately 240,000 unique TCR beta nucleotide sequences were sequenced per donor, around 18% of them non-productive. An earlier analysis of fewer than 700 of the donors applied high-throughput TCR beta sequencing to assess whether each TCR beta V gene segment acted as functional or pseudogenic. HLA typing included class I and class II loci at four-digit resolution. The number of typed donors differed by locus: 629-630 for A, B, C, DRB1 and DQB1; 500 to 550 for DQA1; some 590 for DPA1; and 400 to 480 for DPB1. Along with the roughly 610-subject first cohort, a separate validation cohort of approximately 110 different subjects was used. Every repertoire in the discovery cohort had been generated on one and the same sequencing platform. Using immunosequencing, the study profiled T cell repertoires from around 680 subjects and related those repertoires to cytomegalovirus serostatus. Around 320 gigabases of sequencing data and some 85 million unique TCR sequences were included in an early release covering roughly 600 HLA-typed donors. On the study overall, not on this receptor specifically: The classifier was reported to diagnose cytomegalovirus status with high specificity and sensitivity in both the original cohort and the validation cohort. Because counts were too low, 15 to 20 rarely observed V segments, including chromosome 9 orphons, were excluded from the earlier analysis of 500 to 700 of the donors. According to the authors, the approach could potentially be generalized to other disease states and immunological phenotypes. Sequencing depth was assumed to be roughly uniform across donors in the presence/absence analyses, though that assumption may not hold. Because HLA typing was missing for some donors at each locus, association tests included only the typed subset. In a later genetic analysis, a missense DCLRE1C variant was associated with V-gene and J-gene trimming of TCR beta chains, and the association was replicated in an independent cohort. In a later analysis, most CMV-associated TCR beta chains were found to appear HLA-restricted, with HLA associations seemingly driven largely by CMV exposure. Correlated functional status among segregating V segments might be attributable to linkage disequilibrium, but an unknown experimental factor could not be ruled out. In a later analysis, the rate of TCR association differed among HLA loci, with DRB1 alleles having the most associated TCRs and HLA-C alleles having the fewest. Because the 87-base-pair reads could not distinguish some IMGT-functional V segments, including TRBV6-2 and TRBV6-3, those segments were excluded. The study listed 164 TCR beta chains as associated with cytomegalovirus. Most TCR sequences were seen in very few donors, while some public TCRs were found in many individuals. When HLA alleles, especially DR and DQ, strongly co-occurred, attributing TCR associations to individual alleles was difficult. In a later analysis, several top co-occurrence clusters were reported to appear linked to parvovirus B19, influenza, CMV and Epstein-Barr virus. A further reported finding was that TCR beta sequences accurately predicted the HLA-A and HLA-B alleles for most subjects in the first cohort. CMV serostatus was the only immune exposure information available for the cohort. In a later analysis, HLA-associated TCR beta chains showed more clonal expansion and lower generation probabilities than non-associated chains that were equally common. Broadly in line with IMGT annotations, most TCR beta V segments showed up in productive rearrangements about 87% or about 30% of the time in an earlier analysis of 450 to 750 of the donors. The sequencing pipeline was judged likely to have produced a cluster of highly shared sequence variants as a technical artifact. In vitro tests confirmed that a few of the cytomegalovirus-associated TCR beta chains recognize cytomegalovirus antigens. The cohort was sequenced for TCR beta chains only, and without alpha or paired-chain data the features that could be detected were limited. At a false discovery rate of 0.05, a later analysis linked some 17,000 TCR beta sequences to specific HLA alleles. Compared with the approximately 670-donor mean, donors in an Asian-associated ancestry cluster had fewer N-insertions in productive TCRs, according to a later genetic analysis.

The source of this sequence is a man aged 30 to 45 in good health and CMV-seronegative. This chain is built from TRBV19 and TRBJ2-3; 6 matching bases give a weak D call of TRBD1. The sample taken for sequencing was PBMCs. The DNA sequence follows: TGTGCCAGTAGTATAGGACAAGGGGGAACAGATACGCAGTATTTT. This is translated as CASSIGQGGTDTQYF.